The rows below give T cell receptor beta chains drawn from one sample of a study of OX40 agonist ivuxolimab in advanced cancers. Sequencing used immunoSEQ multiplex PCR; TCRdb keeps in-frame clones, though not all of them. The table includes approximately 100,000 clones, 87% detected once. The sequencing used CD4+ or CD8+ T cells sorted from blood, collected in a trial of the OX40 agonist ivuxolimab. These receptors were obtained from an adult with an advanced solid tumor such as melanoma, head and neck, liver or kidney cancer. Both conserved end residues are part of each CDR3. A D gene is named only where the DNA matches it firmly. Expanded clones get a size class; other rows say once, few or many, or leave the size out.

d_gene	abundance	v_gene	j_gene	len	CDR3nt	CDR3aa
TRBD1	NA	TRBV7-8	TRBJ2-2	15	TGTGCCAGCAGCTCCTTGACAGGGGACACCGGGGAGCTGTTTTTT	CASSSLTGDTGELFF
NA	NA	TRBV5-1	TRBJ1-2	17	TGCGCCAGCAGCTTGGTTCCCACAGGGAGATTGAACTATGGCTACACCTTC	CASSLVPTGRLNYGYTF
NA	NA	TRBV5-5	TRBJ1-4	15	TGTGCCAGCAGCTACGGGGGCGCGACTAATGAAAAACTGTTTTTT	CASSYGGATNEKLFF
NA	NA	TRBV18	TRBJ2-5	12	TGTGCCAGCTCACCCCGAGGGGAGACCCAGTACTTC	CASSPRGETQYF
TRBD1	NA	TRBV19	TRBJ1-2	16	TGTGCCAGTAGTCCAAGTGACAGGGGGCGAGCCTATGGCTACACCTTC	CASSPSDRGRAYGYTF
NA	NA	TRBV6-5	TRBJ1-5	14	TGTGCCAGCAGTCCAGGGTTTCGGAATCAGCCCCAGCATTTT	CASSPGFRNQPQHF
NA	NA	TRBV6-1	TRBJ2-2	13	TGTGCCACCGACACCCTGAACACCGGGGAGCTGTTTTTT	CATDTLNTGELFF
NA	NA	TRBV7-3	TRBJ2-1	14	TGTGCCAGCAGCCCCCGACAGTCCTACAATGAGCAGTTCTTC	CASSPRQSYNEQFF
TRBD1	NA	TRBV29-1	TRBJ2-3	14	TGCAGCGTACAGGGGGCTCGAAGCACAGATACGCAGTATTTT	CSVQGARSTDTQYF
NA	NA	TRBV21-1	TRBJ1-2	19	TGTGCCAGCAGCAAAGCGCGGGGACGGCCCCTCTCCTATGCGTATGGCTACACCTTC	CASSKARGRPLSYAYGYTF
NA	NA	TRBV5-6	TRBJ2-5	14	TGTGCCAGCAGCTCCCTGAGGGGAGGAGAGACCCAGTACTTC	CASSSLRGGETQYF
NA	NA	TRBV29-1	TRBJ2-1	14	TGCAGCGTTGAAGGACAGAATTCTTACAATGAGCAGTTCTTC	CSVEGQNSYNEQFF
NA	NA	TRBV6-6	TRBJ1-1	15	TGTGCCAGCAGACTCAATGAGGGGAGGAACACTGAAGCTTTCTTT	CASRLNEGRNTEAFF
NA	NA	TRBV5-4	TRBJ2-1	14	TGTGCCAGCAAGCCGACCTCCTCCTACAATGAGCAGTTCTTC	CASKPTSSYNEQFF
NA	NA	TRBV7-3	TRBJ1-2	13	TGTGCCAGCAGCCCCGGCCCAAGCTATGGCTACACCTTC	CASSPGPSYGYTF
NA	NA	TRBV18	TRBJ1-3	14	TGTGCCAGCTCAATAGGGGGCTCTGGAAACACCATATATTTT	CASSIGGSGNTIYF
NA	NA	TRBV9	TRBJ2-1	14	TGTGCCAGCAGCCCAGAGGGTAGATACAATGAGCAGTTCTTC	CASSPEGRYNEQFF
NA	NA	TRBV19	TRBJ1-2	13	TGTGCCAGTAGTATTGGACAGATCTATGGCTACACCTTC	CASSIGQIYGYTF
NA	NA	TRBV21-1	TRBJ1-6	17	TGTGCCAGCAGCAGAGAACGGGGGCAGGGGGTCAATTCACCCCTCCACTTT	CASSRERGQGVNSPLHF
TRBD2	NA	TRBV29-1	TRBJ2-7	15	TGCAGCGCCGCGGGACTAGCGGGGGTTCTCGACGAGCAGTACTTC	CSAAGLAGVLDEQYF
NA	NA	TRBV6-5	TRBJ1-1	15	TGTGCCAGCAGTTACTCCCGGGGATTGAACACTGAAGCTTTCTTT	CASSYSRGLNTEAFF
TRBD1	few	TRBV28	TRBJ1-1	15	TGTGCCAGCAGTGCCGATACAGGGGGGAACCATGAAGCTTTCTTT	CASSADTGGNHEAFF
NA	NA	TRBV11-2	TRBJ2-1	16	TGTGCCAGCAAGGGAGTGAGGGGGGGGATGCTCAATGAGCAGTTCTTC	CASKGVRGGMLNEQFF
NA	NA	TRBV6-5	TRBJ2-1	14	TGTGCCAGCACCGACCTGGGGCCGTACAATGAGCAGTTCTTC	CASTDLGPYNEQFF